This record covers a single T cell receptor (beta chain). This sample is drawn from a study of T-cell memory formation after mild COVID-19. Germline trimming cut 5 bases from V and 8 bases from J; bases unmatched to any gene: 17. The CDR3 contains 16 residues. Germline CDR1 SGHAT, CDR2 FQNNGV. TCRdb processed the 5' RACE reads anew with MiXCR; each CDR3 protein has one entry. The sample contains hundreds of thousands of distinct CDR3 sequences, approximately 16% of which appear only once. The sequence was collected from a young man who had mild COVID-19 (a few samples of this study predate the infection). Cell type and time point are not known. The sequenced material came from PBMCs or a T cell subset sorted from them (not recorded which). The genes are TRBV11-2 and TRBJ1-2; TRBD1 agrees at 7 bases. Here the CDR3 reads CASSPITVPRGSGYTF. DNA of the CDR3: TGTGCCAGCAGCCCGATTACCGTTCCCAGGGGGAGCGGCTACACCTTC.